The present T cell receptor (beta chain) was sequenced within a study of control samples from healthy donors and cancer patients. This clone has a handful of counts. The V segment lost 7 bases and the J segment 3 bases; nucleotides outside the gene matches: 11. This CDR3 spans 16 amino acids. Per the germline V gene, CDR1 is ENHRY and CDR2 is SYGVKD. Data came from immunoSEQ multiplex PCR; TCRdb stores just in-frame clones and leaves some out. Found here are 98,000 or so clones, around 80% of them singletons; the top ten hold approximately 2%. The sample taken for sequencing was blood. The TCR originated in a man in his sixties in good health. The rearrangement links TRBV10-3 to TRBJ2-1; 8 bases are a match to TRBD2. CDR3 in DNA: TGTGCCATCACCGAAGGGGCGGGAGGACTCTACAATGAGCAGTTCTTC. Translated, it gives CAITEGAGGLYNEQFF.